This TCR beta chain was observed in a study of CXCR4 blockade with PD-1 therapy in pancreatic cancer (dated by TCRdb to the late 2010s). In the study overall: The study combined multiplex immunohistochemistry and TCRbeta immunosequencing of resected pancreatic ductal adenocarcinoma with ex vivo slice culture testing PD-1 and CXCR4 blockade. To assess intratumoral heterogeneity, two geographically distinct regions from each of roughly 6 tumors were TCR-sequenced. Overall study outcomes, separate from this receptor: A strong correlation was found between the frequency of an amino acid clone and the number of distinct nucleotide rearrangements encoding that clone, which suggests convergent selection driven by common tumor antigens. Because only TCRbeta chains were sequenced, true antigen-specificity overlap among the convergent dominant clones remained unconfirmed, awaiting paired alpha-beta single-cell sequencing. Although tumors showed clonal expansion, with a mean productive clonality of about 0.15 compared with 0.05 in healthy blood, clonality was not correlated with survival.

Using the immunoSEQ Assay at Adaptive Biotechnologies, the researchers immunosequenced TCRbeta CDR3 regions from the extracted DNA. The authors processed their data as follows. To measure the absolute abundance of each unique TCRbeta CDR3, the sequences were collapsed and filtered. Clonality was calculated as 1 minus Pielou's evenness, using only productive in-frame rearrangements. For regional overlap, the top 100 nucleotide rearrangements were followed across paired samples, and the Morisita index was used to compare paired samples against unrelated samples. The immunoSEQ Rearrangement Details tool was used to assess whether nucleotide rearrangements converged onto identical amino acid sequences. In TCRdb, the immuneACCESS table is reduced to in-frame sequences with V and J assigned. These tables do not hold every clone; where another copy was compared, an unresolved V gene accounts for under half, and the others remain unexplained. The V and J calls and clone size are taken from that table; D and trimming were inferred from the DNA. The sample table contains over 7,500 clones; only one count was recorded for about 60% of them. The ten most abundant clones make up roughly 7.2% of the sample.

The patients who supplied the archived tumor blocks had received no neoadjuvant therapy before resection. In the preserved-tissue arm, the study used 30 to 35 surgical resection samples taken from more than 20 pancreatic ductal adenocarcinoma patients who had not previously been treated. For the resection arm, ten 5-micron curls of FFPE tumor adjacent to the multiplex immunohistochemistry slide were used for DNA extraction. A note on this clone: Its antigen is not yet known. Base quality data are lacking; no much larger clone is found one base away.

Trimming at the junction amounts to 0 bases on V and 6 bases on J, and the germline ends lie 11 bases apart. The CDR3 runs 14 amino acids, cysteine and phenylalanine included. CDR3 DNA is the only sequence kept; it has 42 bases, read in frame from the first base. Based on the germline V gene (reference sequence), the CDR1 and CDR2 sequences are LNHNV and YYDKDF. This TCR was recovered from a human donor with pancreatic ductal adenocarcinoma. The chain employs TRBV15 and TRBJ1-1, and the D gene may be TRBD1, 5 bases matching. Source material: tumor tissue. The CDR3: CATSREGGGSEAFF. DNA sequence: TGTGCCACCAGCAGAGAGGGGGGAGGGTCTGAAGCTTTCTTT.